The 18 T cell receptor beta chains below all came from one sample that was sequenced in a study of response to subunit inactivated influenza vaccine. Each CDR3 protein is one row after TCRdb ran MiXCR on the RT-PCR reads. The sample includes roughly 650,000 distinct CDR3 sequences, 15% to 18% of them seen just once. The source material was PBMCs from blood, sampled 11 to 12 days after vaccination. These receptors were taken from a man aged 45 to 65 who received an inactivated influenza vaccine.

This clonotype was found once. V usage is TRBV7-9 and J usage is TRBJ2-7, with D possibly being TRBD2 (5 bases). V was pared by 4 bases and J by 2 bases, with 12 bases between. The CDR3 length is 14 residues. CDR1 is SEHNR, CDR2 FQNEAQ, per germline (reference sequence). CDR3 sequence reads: CASSSPEGTYEQYF. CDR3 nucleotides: TGTGCCAGCAGCTCCCCCGAGGGAACCTACGAGCAGTACTTC.

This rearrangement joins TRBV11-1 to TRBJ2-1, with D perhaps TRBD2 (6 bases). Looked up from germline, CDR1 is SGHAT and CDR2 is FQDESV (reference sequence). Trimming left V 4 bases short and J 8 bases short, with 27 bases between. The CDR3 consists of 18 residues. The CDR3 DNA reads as TGTGCCAGCAGCTCCCTCCCGGGACTGGGGGGAAGTTCGGATGAGCAGTTCTTC. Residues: CASSSLPGLGGSSDEQFF.

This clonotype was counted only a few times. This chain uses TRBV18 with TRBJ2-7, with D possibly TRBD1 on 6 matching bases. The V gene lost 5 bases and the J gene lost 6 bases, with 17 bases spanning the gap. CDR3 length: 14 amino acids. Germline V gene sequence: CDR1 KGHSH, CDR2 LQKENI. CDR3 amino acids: CASSGRTGQSEQYF. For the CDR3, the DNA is TGTGCCAGCTCAGGTCGTACAGGGCAGAGCGAGCAGTACTTC. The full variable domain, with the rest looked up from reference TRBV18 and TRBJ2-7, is NAGVMQNPRHLVRRRGQEARLRCSPMKGHSHVYWYRQLPEEGLKFMVYLQKENIIDESGMPKERFSAEFPKEGPSILRIQQVVRGDSAAYFCASSGRTGQSEQYFGPGTRLTVT.

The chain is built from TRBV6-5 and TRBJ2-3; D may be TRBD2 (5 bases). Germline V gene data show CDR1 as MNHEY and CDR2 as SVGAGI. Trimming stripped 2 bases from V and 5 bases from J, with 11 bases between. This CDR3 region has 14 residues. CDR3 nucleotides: TGTGCCAGCAGTTACCGGACCGGGGAAGATACGCAGTATTTT. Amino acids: CASSYRTGEDTQYF.

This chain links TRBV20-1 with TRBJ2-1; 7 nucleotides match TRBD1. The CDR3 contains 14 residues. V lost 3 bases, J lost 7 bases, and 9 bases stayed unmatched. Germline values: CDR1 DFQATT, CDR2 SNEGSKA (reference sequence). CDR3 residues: CSASRQGPFNEQFF. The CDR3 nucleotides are TGCAGTGCTAGCAGACAGGGTCCGTTTAATGAGCAGTTCTTC.

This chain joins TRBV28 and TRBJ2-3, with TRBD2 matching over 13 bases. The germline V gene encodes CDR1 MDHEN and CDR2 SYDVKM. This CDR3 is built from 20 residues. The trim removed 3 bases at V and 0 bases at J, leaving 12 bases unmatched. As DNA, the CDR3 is TGTGCCAGCAGTTTTACGACTAGCGGGAGGTCCTACCTTAGCACAGATACGCAGTATTTT. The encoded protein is CASSFTTSGRSYLSTDTQYF. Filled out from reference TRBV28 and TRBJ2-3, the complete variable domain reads DVKVTQSSRYLVKRTGEKVFLECVQDMDHENMFWYRQDPGLGLRLIYFSYDVKMKEKGDIPEGYSVSREKKERFSLILESASTNQTSMYLCASSFTTSGRSYLSTDTQYFGPGTRLTVL.

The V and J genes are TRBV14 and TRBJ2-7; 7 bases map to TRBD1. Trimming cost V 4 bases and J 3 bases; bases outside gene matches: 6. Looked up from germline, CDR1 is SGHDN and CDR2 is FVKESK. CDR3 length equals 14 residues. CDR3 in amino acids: CASSLQGGRYEQYF. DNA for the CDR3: TGTGCCAGCAGCCTTCAAGGGGGCCGCTACGAGCAGTACTTC.

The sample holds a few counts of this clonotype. The CDR3 nucleotides read TGTGCCAGCAGCTCGTATTTCTGGGGCGGGAATCTACGAGCCAAAAACATTCAGTACTTC. Residues: CASSSYFWGGNLRAKNIQYF. V is TRBV11-2 and J is TRBJ2-4, with a weak D call TRBD2 (6 bases). Germline V gives CDR1 SGHAT, CDR2 FQNNGV. This CDR3 contains 20 residues. Trimming left V 4 bases short and J 0 bases short, with 25 bases between.

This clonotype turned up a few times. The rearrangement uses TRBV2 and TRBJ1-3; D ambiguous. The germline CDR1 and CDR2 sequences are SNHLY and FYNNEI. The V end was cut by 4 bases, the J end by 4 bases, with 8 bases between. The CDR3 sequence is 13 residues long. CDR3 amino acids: CASSGATGNTIYF. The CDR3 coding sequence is TGTGCCAGCAGTGGCGCAACGGGAAACACCATATATTTT. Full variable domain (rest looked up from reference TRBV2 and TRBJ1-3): EPEVTQTPSHQVTQMGQEVILRCVPISNHLYFYWYRQILGQKVEFLVSFYNNEISEKSEIFDDQFSVERPDGSNFTLKIRSTKLEDSAMYFCASSGATGNTIYFGEGSWLTVV.

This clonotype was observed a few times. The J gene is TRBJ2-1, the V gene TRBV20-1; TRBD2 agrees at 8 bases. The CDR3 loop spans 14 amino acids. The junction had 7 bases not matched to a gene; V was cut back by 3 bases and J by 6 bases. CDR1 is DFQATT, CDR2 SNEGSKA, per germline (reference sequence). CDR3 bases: TGCAGTGCTAGTTCAGCGGGAGACGCCAATGAGCAGTTCTTC. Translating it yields CSASSAGDANEQFF.

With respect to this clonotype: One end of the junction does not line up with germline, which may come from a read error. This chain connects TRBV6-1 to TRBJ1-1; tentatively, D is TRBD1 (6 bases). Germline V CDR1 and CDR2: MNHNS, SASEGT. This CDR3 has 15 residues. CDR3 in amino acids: CASRMVGGLNTEDFF. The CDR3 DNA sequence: TGTGCCAGCAGGATGGTAGGGGGTTTGAACACTGAAGATTTCTTT.

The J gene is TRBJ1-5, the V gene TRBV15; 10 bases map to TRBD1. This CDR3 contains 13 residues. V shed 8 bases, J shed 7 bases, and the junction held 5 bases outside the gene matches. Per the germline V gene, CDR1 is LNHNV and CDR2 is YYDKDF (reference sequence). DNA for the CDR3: TGTGCCACCGCGGACAGGGGGGGCCAGCCCCAGCATTTT. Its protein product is CATADRGGQPQHF.

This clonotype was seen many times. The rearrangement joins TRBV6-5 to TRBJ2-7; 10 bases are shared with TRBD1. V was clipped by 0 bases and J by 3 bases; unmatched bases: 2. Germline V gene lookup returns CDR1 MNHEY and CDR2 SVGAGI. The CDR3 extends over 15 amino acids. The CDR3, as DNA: TGTGCCAGCAGTTACTCCCGGGACAGGGGCTACGAGCAGTACTTC. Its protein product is CASSYSRDRGYEQYF.

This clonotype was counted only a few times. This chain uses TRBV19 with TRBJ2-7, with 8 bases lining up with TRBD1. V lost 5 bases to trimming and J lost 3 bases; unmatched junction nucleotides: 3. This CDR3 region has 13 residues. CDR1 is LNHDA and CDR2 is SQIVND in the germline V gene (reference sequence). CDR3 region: CASSLQGDYEQYF. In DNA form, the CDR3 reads TGTGCCAGTAGTCTACAGGGGGACTACGAGCAGTACTTC.

CDR3 nucleotide sequence: TGTGCCAGCAGCCAAGGTAGGACATACCGCTCTGGCAATCAGCCCCAGCATTTT. It yields the protein CASSQGRTYRSGNQPQHF. V is TRBV3-1 and J is TRBJ1-5; maybe TRBD1 (5 bases). Looked up from germline, CDR1 is LGHDT and CDR2 is YNNKEL (reference sequence). The CDR3 contains 18 residues. V shed 1 base and J shed 2 bases, with 18 bases lying between them.

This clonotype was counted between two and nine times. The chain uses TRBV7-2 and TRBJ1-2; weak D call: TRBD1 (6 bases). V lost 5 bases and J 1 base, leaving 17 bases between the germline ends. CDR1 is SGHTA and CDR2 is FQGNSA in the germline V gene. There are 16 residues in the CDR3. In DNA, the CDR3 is TGTGCCAGCAGCAAAAATCCAGGGGCCCGTAACTATGGCTACACCTTC. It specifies CASSKNPGARNYGYTF.

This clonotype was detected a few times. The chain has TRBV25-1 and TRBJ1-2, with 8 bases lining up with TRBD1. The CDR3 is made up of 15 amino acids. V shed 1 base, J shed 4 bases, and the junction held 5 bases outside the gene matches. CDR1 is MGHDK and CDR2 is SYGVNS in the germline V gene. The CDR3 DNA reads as TGTGCCAGCAGTGAATCGGCAGGGGGCATCTATGGCTACACCTTC. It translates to CASSESAGGIYGYTF.

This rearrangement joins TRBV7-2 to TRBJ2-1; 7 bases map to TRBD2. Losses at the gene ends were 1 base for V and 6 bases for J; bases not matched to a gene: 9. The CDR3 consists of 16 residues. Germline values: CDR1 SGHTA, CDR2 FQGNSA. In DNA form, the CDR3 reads TGTGCCAGCAGCTTAGAGGTAGCGGGCCGGGGCAATGAGCAGTTCTTC. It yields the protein CASSLEVAGRGNEQFF.